Each of the 13 T cell receptor beta chains below was sequenced from the same sample in a study of blood T cell repertoires in COVID-19. TCRdb's copy holds only in-frame clones and misses some; the assay was immunoSEQ multiplex PCR. The sample has a few hundred thousand clones; approximately 78% are singletons. The sample comprised peripheral blood. These receptors all stem from an older woman with COVID-19, enrolled during active disease.

The chain couples TRBV11-1 to TRBJ2-5; 8 nucleotides match TRBD1. The V segment lost 5 bases and the J segment 5 bases; nucleotides outside the gene matches: 1. This CDR3 region has 12 residues. Germline loops: CDR1 SGHAT, CDR2 FQDESV (reference sequence). CDR3 nucleotides: TGTGCCAGCAGCCGACAGGGGGAGACCCAGTACTTC. Its protein is CASSRQGETQYF.

V and J are TRBV7-2 and TRBJ1-2; TRBD1 agrees at 7 bases. Germline values: CDR1 SGHTA, CDR2 FQGNSA. Trimming cost V 0 bases and J 7 bases; bases outside gene matches: 8. The CDR3 totals 15 residues. The CDR3 loop reads CASSLADRDFPGYTF. The CDR3, as DNA: TGTGCCAGCAGCTTAGCAGACAGGGACTTTCCTGGCTACACCTTC.

The gene calls are TRBV3-1 (or the pseudogene TRBV3-2) and TRBJ2-1, with no clear D. V gave up 8 bases and J gave up 8 bases, with 16 bases separating them. The germline V gene encodes CDR1 LGHDT and CDR2 YNNKEL (reference sequence). The CDR3 is 13 residues long. The DNA for the CDR3 is TGTGCCAGCGGCCGGTATTTTACTGATGAGCAGTTCTTC. Protein sequence: CASGRYFTDEQFF.

In this sample, this clone turned up once. The chain employs TRBV7-9 and TRBJ2-3; D is unclear. The V end lost 3 bases, the J end lost 6 bases, and 4 bases lay between the germline ends. The CDR3 is 11 residues long. CDR1 and CDR2 from the germline V gene are SEHNR and FQNEAQ (reference sequence). CDR3 coding DNA: TGTGCCAGCAGCTTCTCTGATACGCAGTATTTT. Its protein product is CASSFSDTQYF.

On this clone: Other DNA sequences from this sample encode an identical CDR3 as well. The chain carries TRBV18 and TRBJ2-2, with a tentative D call TRBD1 (6 bases). Germline CDR1 reads KGHSH; CDR2 reads LQKENI. There are 14 residues in the CDR3. The V and J ends lost 3 bases and 1 base respectively, with 6 bases between them. CDR3 in DNA: TGTGCCAGCTCACCGGGACAGAACACCGGGGAGCTGTTTTTT. Residues: CASSPGQNTGELFF.

The chain is built from TRBV7-9 and TRBJ2-5; D is possibly TRBD1 (5 bases). CDR1 and CDR2 from the germline V gene are SEHNR and FQNEAQ (reference sequence). With 5 bases removed from V and 5 bases from J, the gap between germline ends came to 15 bases. The CDR3 length is 14 residues. CDR3 nucleotide sequence: TGTGCCAGCAGCCCCCGCAGGGCCGCGGAGACCCAGTACTTC. Its translation is CASSPRRAAETQYF.

The V and J genes are TRBV5-6 and TRBJ2-7; perhaps TRBD2 as D (5 bases). The CDR3 consists of 16 residues. Per the germline V gene, CDR1 is SGHDT and CDR2 is YYEEEE. Trimming stripped 1 base from V and 5 bases from J, with 19 bases between. CDR3 protein: CASSLSLDFGRDEQYF. CDR3 DNA sequence: TGTGCCAGCAGCTTGTCTCTGGACTTCGGAAGGGACGAGCAGTACTTC.

The rearrangement uses TRBV9 and TRBJ2-1, with TRBD2 matching over 12 bases. Unmatched junction bases numbered 2, after V lost 1 base and J lost 0 bases. Germline CDR1 SGDLS, CDR2 YYNGEE. This CDR3 is 17 amino acids long. The chain's CDR3 is CASSVLAGGGSYNEQFF. CDR3 in DNA: TGTGCCAGCAGCGTACTAGCGGGAGGGGGCTCCTACAATGAGCAGTTCTTC. The whole variable domain, remainder taken from reference TRBV9 and TRBJ2-1, is DSGVTQTPKHLITATGQRVTLRCSPRSGDLSVYWYQQSLDQGLQFLIQYYNGEERAKGNILERFSAQQFPDLHSELNLSSLELGDSALYFCASSVLAGGGSYNEQFFGPGTRLTVL.

The chain employs TRBV21-1 and TRBJ2-1; the DNA was not compared with TRBD1, the D call given in the table. TRBV21-1 is assigned pseudogene status. CDR3 length: 13 amino acids. The CDR3 DNA reads TGTGCCAGCAGCAGGACAGCCTACAATGAGCAGTTCTTC. Translated, it gives CASSRTAYNEQFF.

The chain recombines TRBV19 with TRBJ1-5; unclear D gene. CDR1 and CDR2 from the germline V gene are LNHDA and SQIVND (reference sequence). The CDR3 loop spans 13 amino acids. With 1 base removed from V and 7 bases from J, the gap between germline ends came to 8 bases. CDR3 sequence reads: CASSIATVQPQHF. Written as DNA, the CDR3 is TGTGCCAGTAGTATAGCCACGGTGCAGCCCCAGCATTTT.

This chain uses TRBV5-5 with TRBJ2-7, with a tentative D call TRBD2 (6 bases). The CDR3 sequence is 15 residues long. Germline V CDR1 and CDR2: SGHKS, YYEKEE (reference sequence). The ends were cut back, 2 bases at V and 3 bases at J, with 15 bases in the middle. In nucleotides, the CDR3 is TGTGCCAGCAGCTTAGCGGGTGGGTCCTACTACGAGCAGTACTTC. Translating it yields CASSLAGGSYYEQYF.

The count of this clone is one. V is TRBV18 and J is TRBJ2-2; 7 bases are a match to TRBD2. V dropped 8 bases and J dropped 5; count of bases not matched to a gene: 8. The CDR3 covers 14 residues. Germline CDR1 is KGHSH and CDR2 is LQKENI. CDR3 DNA sequence: TGTGCCAGCCTCGTGGGAGCGGGGACCGGGGAGCTGTTTTTT. This codes for CASLVGAGTGELFF. The full variable domain, its missing parts supplied by reference TRBV18 and TRBJ2-2, is NAGVMQNPRHLVRRRGQEARLRCSPMKGHSHVYWYRQLPEEGLKFMVYLQKENIIDESGMPKERFSAEFPKEGPSILRIQQVVRGDSAAYFCASLVGAGTGELFFGEGSRLTVL.

The gene calls are TRBV28 and TRBJ1-1; TRBD1 agrees at 8 bases. Trimming took 3 bases from V and 3 from J; bases not matched to a gene: 6. Germline-derived CDR1 and CDR2 are MDHEN and SYDVKM. The CDR3 has 15 residues. The CDR3 DNA sequence: TGTGCCAGCAGTTTTCCCAGGGGGCGAGACACTGAAGCTTTCTTT. Translating gives CASSFPRGRDTEAFF.